Below, 9 T cell receptor beta chains from the same sample are listed, as sequenced in a study of regulatory T cells in long-lasting Graves disease. CDR3-region Arm-PCR and iRepertoire HTBI primers produced the TCR beta libraries. Using its own MiXCR run on the multiplex PCR reads, TCRdb lists one record per CDR3 protein. The repertoire has 530,000 or so distinct CDR3 sequences, more than 15% of them found once; the top ten carry 12%. This sample's time point: newly diagnosed GD, antithyroid drugs for less than 3 months. The TCR library was made from RNA extracted from PBMCs. These data were likewise used in another study, on T cells in Graves' hyperthyroidism and ophthalmopathy.

The sample was peripheral blood mononuclear cells (PBMCs), taken at new diagnosis, from a patient treated with antithyroid drugs. The receptors were gathered from a man aged 18 to 30 with Graves disease.

There are many counts of this clonotype. This chain uses TRBV11-2 with TRBJ2-7; 10 bases are a match to TRBD2. Germline V gene sequence: CDR1 SGHAT, CDR2 FQNNGV. The junction had 8 bases not matched to a gene; V was cut back by 1 base and J by 2 bases. The CDR3 is 17 residues long. The CDR3 reads CASSLGQSSGRAYEQYF. CDR3 in DNA: TGTGCCAGCAGCTTAGGTCAGAGCAGCGGGAGGGCCTACGAGCAGTACTTC.

The table lists this clonotype with many counts. The chain couples TRBV7-2 to TRBJ2-3; 14 bases are a match to TRBD2. Germline CDR1 is SGHTA and CDR2 is FQGNSA. The CDR3 extends over 18 amino acids. V shed 5 bases and J 4 bases; nucleotides not matched to a gene: 11. The CDR3 bases are TGTGCCAGCAGCCGACAACGACTAGCGGGAGGGCGGGCAGATACGCAGTATTTT. It specifies CASSRQRLAGGRADTQYF. Variable domain in full (rest from reference TRBV7-2 and TRBJ2-3): GAGVSQSPSNKVTEKGKDVELRCDPISGHTALYWYRQSLGQGLEFLIYFQGNSAPDKSGLPSDRFSAERTGGSVSTLTIQRTQQEDSAVYLCASSRQRLAGGRADTQYFGPGTRLTVL.

The table lists this clonotype with many counts. V gene TRBV6-1 combines with J gene TRBJ2-7, with D unresolved. Germline-derived CDR1 and CDR2 are MNHNS and SASEGT. The V end lost 10 bases, the J end lost 6 bases, and 13 bases lay between the germline ends. This CDR3 has 11 amino acids. CDR3 region: CATQDRLEQYF. The CDR3 region has the DNA TGTGCCACCCAGGACCGGCTCGAGCAGTACTTC.

Ten or more counts support this clonotype. The chain has TRBV30 and TRBJ1-1, with 10 bases identical to TRBD1. Germline CDR1 reads GTSNPN; CDR2 reads SVGIG (reference sequence). Trimming removed 1 base from V and 9 bases from J; junction bases left unmatched: 2. The CDR3 extends over 12 amino acids. DNA of the CDR3: TGTGCCTGGAGTGGACAGGGGGCAAAAGCTTTCTTT. Protein product: CAWSGQGAKAFF.

This clonotype has more than one count but fewer than ten. V and J are TRBV13 and TRBJ2-2; D gene ambiguous. This CDR3 contains 14 residues. V dropped 1 base and J dropped 6 bases, with 9 bases sitting between them. From germline, CDR1 is PRHDT and CDR2 FYEKMQ (reference sequence). The CDR3 nucleotides are TGTGCCAGCAGCTTAGAGGCCCACGCCGGGGAGCTGTTTTTT. Protein: CASSLEAHAGELFF.

This clonotype appeared many times. The rearrangement joins TRBV29-1 to TRBJ2-7, with TRBD2 as a possible D gene (5 bases). The CDR3 runs to 15 residues. V was shortened by 6 bases and J by 2 bases, with 20 bases between the two germline ends. The germline V gene encodes CDR1 SQVTM and CDR2 ANQGSEA. The CDR3 coding sequence is TGCAGCGTGGTGCCAGCGGACCGACCAACCTACGAGCAGTACTTC. Its translation: CSVVPADRPTYEQYF.

V usage is TRBV5-1 and J usage is TRBJ2-2; weak D call: TRBD2 (5 bases). The V end lost 0 bases, the J end lost 6 bases, and 21 bases lay between the germline ends. This CDR3 region has 18 residues. Germline-derived CDR1 and CDR2 are SGHRS and YFSETQ. In DNA form, the CDR3 reads TGCGCCAGCAGCTTGGAGTATGCCGGCCCGGGATTGGCCGGGGAGCTGTTTTTT. This codes for CASSLEYAGPGLAGELFF.

In this sample, this clonotype turned up a few times. The genes are TRBV4-1 and TRBJ2-4, with no clear D. The CDR3 loop spans 16 amino acids. Germline CDR1 is MGHRA and CDR2 is YSYEKL. Trimming cost V 0 bases and J 10 bases, with 19 bases left between them. The CDR3 reads CASSQDRARTIKIQYF. CDR3 coding DNA: TGCGCCAGCAGCCAAGATCGGGCCAGGACGATAAAAATTCAGTACTTC.

This clonotype was seen more than once but under ten times. The chain is built from TRBV20-1 and TRBJ2-7; D may match TRBD1 or TRBD2 (5 bases each). Germline loops: CDR1 DFQATT, CDR2 SNEGSKA (reference sequence). Trimming pared 2 bases from V and 2 bases from J, leaving 16 bases between. The CDR3 runs to 15 residues. Here the CDR3 DNA reads TGCAGTGCTAGAATTGCCGGGACGGCGCCCTACGAGCAGTACTTC. Its translation is CSARIAGTAPYEQYF.